Each of the 4 T cell receptor beta chains below was sequenced from the same sample in a study of T-cell reconstitution after alpha-beta-depleted transplantation in children. A TCRbeta library incorporating unique molecular identifiers was prepared. One entry per CDR3 protein, called by TCRdb with MiXCR from the PCR reads. The repertoire holds around 100,000 distinct CDR3 sequences, with under 13% as singletons. Sample: PBMCs, taken before TCRalphabeta/CD19-depleted stem cell transplant. The receptor source for this set is a boy between 2 and 10 years old with acute lymphoblastic leukemia, due to receive a stem cell transplant.

This clonotype has more than one count but fewer than ten. The chain carries TRBV7-2 and TRBJ2-3; 7 bases line up with TRBD1. The CDR3 sequence is 13 residues long. The V gene's germline CDR1 is SGHTA and CDR2 FQGNSA. After removal of 1 base from V and 11 bases from J, the junction contained 6 bases not matched to a gene. CDR3 nucleotide sequence: TGTGCCAGCAGCTTAGGAGGGGGCATAGGGCAGTATTTT. It translates to CASSLGGGIGQYF. Complete variable domain (other parts from reference TRBV7-2 and TRBJ2-3): GAGVSQSPSNKVTEKGKDVELRCDPISGHTALYWYRQSLGQGLEFLIYFQGNSAPDKSGLPSDRFSAERTGGSVSTLTIQRTQQEDSAVYLCASSLGGGIGQYFGPGTRLTVL.

This clonotype was counted between two and nine times. The chain is built from TRBV15 and TRBJ2-2; D gene unclear. CDR3 length: 16 amino acids. V was shortened by 3 bases and J by 6 bases, with 17 bases between the two germline ends. Looked up from germline, CDR1 is LNHNV and CDR2 is YYDKDF (reference sequence). CDR3 sequence reads: CATSRDVRRSPGELFF. As DNA, the CDR3 is TGTGCCACCAGCAGGGATGTGAGACGGAGTCCCGGGGAGCTGTTTTTT.

This rearrangement joins TRBV10-1 to TRBJ2-3; a weak D match, TRBD1 (5 bases). CDR1 and CDR2 (germline): WNHNN, SYGVQD (reference sequence). The CDR3 totals 15 residues. Trimming removed 0 bases from V and 2 bases from J, with 9 bases in between. The CDR3 protein is CASSESGRPTDTQYF. The CDR3 nucleotides are TGCGCCAGCAGTGAGTCGGGGCGACCCACAGATACGCAGTATTTT.

The chain links TRBV5-1 to TRBJ2-1; the D is unclear. This CDR3 has 18 amino acids. V dropped 2 bases and J dropped 0 bases, with 18 bases sitting between them. Germline V gene lookup returns CDR1 SGHRS and CDR2 YFSETQ. Written as DNA, the CDR3 is TGCGCCAGCAGCTTCTCAAACGGTCTATCGAGCTCCTACAATGAGCAGTTCTTC. This translates into CASSFSNGLSSSYNEQFF.